What follows is one T cell receptor beta chain and its context. Sequencing was performed with immunoSEQ multiplex PCR; in TCRdb, only in-frame clones are kept and a portion is missing. The sample consists of over 8,500 clones, 65% to 85% of them appearing once. The germline V and J ends were trimmed by 8 bases and 0 bases, with 8 bases remaining between them. This CDR3 region has 13 residues. CDR1 MRHNA and CDR2 SNTAGT come from the germline V gene. Time point noted: neoterminal ileum biopsy at postoperative endoscopy, about 6 months after surgery. These data originate in a study of T cell repertoires in ileal Crohn's disease.

The J gene is TRBJ2-1, the V gene TRBV6-4, with TRBD1 as a possible D gene (6 bases). The TCR sequence derives from an adult with Crohn's disease. The sample comprised ileal tissue. CDR3 nucleotide sequence: TGTGCCAGCGGGACAAGCTCCTACAATGAGCAGTTCTTC. As protein: CASGTSSYNEQFF.